Shown below are 5 T cell receptor beta chains from a single sample sequenced in a study of blood T cells in healthy people across ages. A sample-barcoded 5' primer and a J-beta primer mix were used in a second PCR of roughly 7 to 12 cycles. Each CDR3 protein gets one entry after TCRdb re-called the 5' RACE reads with MiXCR. In the table there are approximately 2,000,000 distinct CDR3 sequences, approximately 40% of which are singletons. Sequencing input: blood. Source of these receptors: a human donor in good health.

CDR3: CASGRRPNTEAFF. The CDR3 DNA follows: TGTGCCAGTGGAAGGAGACCGAACACTGAAGCTTTCTTT. The rearrangement links TRBV19 to TRBJ1-1; D is uncertain. CDR3 size: 13 residues. Germline V gene sequence: CDR1 LNHDA, CDR2 SQIVND (reference sequence). V was clipped by 8 bases and J by 1 base, with 11 bases between them. The variable domain in full, completed from reference TRBV19 and TRBJ1-1, reads DGGITQSPKYLFRKEGQNVTLSCEQNLNHDAMYWYRQDPGQGLRLIYYSQIVNDFQKGDIAEGYSVSREKKESFPLTVTSAQKNPTAFYLCASGRRPNTEAFFGQGTRLTVV.

The rearrangement uses TRBV13 and TRBJ1-2; 8 positions match TRBD1. The CDR3 contains 15 residues. CDR1 and CDR2 (germline): PRHDT, FYEKMQ (reference sequence). Losses at the gene ends were 4 bases for V and 4 bases for J; bases not matched to a gene: 8. As DNA, the CDR3 is TGTGCCAGCAGCTCAGGGGGCTCGGTCGGCTATGGCTACACCTTC. Translating it yields CASSSGGSVGYGYTF.

The chain is built from TRBV5-1 and TRBJ2-4; D remains ambiguous. The better agreement between TRBJ2-7 and the DNA end casts doubt on the J call. The germline CDR1 and CDR2 sequences are SGHRS and YFSETQ. The CDR3 has 14 residues. CDR3 protein: CASSMPGLAAEQYF. The CDR3 DNA is TGCGCCAGCAGCATGCCGGGCCTCGCAGCCGAGCAGTACTTC.

The V call is TRBV20-1, the J call TRBJ2-4, with 13 bases fitting TRBD2. Trimming at V came to 6 bases and at J to 7 bases, leaving 15 bases not matched to a gene. CDR3 length: 17 residues. Germline CDR1 reads DFQATT; CDR2 reads SNEGSKA (reference sequence). The CDR3 loop is CSAPISTSGGPANIQYF. The CDR3 DNA reads TGCAGTGCACCAATCTCGACTAGCGGGGGGCCCGCGAACATTCAGTACTTC.

This clonotype was detected only a few times. The chain carries TRBV7-2 and TRBJ2-4, with D possibly TRBD1 on 6 matching bases. Looked up from germline, CDR1 is SGHTA and CDR2 is FQGNSA. The CDR3 length is 14 residues. V gave up 4 bases and J gave up 4 bases, with 11 bases separating them. The CDR3 DNA sequence: TGTGCCAGCAGCTCCGGGACACAAAAAAACATTCAGTACTTC. Its protein product is CASSSGTQKNIQYF.